This TCR beta chain is from a study of blood T cell repertoires in COVID-19. The CDR3 covers 15 residues. V was trimmed by 3 bases and J by 4 bases, leaving 13 bases between them. From germline, CDR1 is SGHRS and CDR2 YFSETQ. Clones were sequenced by immunoSEQ multiplex PCR, and TCRdb holds only the in-frame ones, with some missing. The sample contains about 300,000 clones, over 80% of which appear only once. This clone has just a few counts. The receptor was isolated from a woman aged 50 to 60 with COVID-19, enrolled during active disease. The V call is TRBV5-1, the J call TRBJ2-2; weak D call: TRBD2 (5 bases). The sample taken for sequencing was peripheral blood. In DNA form, the CDR3 reads TGCGCCAGCAGCTCCCGGGATTCGGGCACCGGGGAGCTGTTTTTT. It is translated as CASSSRDSGTGELFF.